Listed below are T cell receptor beta chains from one sample, sequenced in a study of beta chain features in type 1 diabetes. TCRdb keeps only in-frame clones here, not all; method: immunoSEQ multiplex PCR. The table includes under 400,000 clones, 20% detected once. The sequenced sample consisted of naive CD4+ T cells from blood. The receptor source for this set is a woman in her late teens or twenties in good health. CDR3s include the opening cysteine and the closing phenylalanine or tryptophan.

TRBJ1-2 | 13 | TRBV25-1 | CASSETGFYGYTF
TRBJ2-3 | 13 | TRBV5-1 | CASTRPGTDTQYF
TRBJ2-7 | 14 | TRBV30 | CAWSARTGRREQYF
TRBJ1-1 | 12 | TRBV29-1 | CSAQGTGSPAFF
TRBJ2-7 | 14 | TRBV30 | CAWRDRGRSYEQYF
TRBJ2-3 | 15 | TRBV7-3 | CASSLAGPGRDTQYF
TRBJ1-1 | 14 | TRBV5-4 | CASRALGGNTEAFF
TRBJ1-2 | 14 | TRBV7-9 | CASSWGQGNYGYTF
TRBJ2-5 | 11 | TRBV25-1 | CASRGAETQYF
TRBJ1-2 | 14 | TRBV19 | CATAEQGRDYGYTF
TRBJ1-2 | 12 | TRBV6-6 | CASSEGGYGYTF
TRBJ1-1 | 12 | TRBV7-3 | CASSLGGSEAFF
TRBJ2-3 | 14 | TRBV5-1 | CASSIGTATDTQYF
TRBJ2-5 | 16 | TRBV18 | CASSPFTSGVGETQYF
TRBJ1-5 | 13 | TRBV6-5 | CASSYFKNQPQHF
TRBJ1-2 | 14 | TRBV5-1 | CASSLDATDYGYTF